Listed below are T cell receptor beta chains from one sample, sequenced in a study of technical replicates of blood from several donors. Here immunoSEQ multiplex PCR was the method, and the copy in TCRdb shows in-frame clones only, minus some. This sample has around 97,000 clones, with roughly 96% found just once. Sequencing was done on a sample of T cells isolated from PBMCs. The receptor source for this set is a human donor in good health. Both conserved end residues are part of each CDR3. The D gene is left open where the match is weak.

CDR3 length: 11
D gene: NA
V gene: TRBV5-5
CDR3 protein: CASSSNYEQYF

CDR3 length: 20
D gene: NA
V gene: TRBV6-1
CDR3 protein: CASSERTRGQGPSGANVLTF

CDR3 length: 13
D gene: NA
V gene: TRBV10-3
CDR3 protein: CAIRGEIGTEAFF

CDR3 length: 15
D gene: TRBD2
V gene: TRBV6-6
CDR3 protein: CASSLLAGGADEQFF

CDR3 length: 13
D gene: TRBD2
V gene: TRBV29-1
CDR3 protein: CSVSRGGTDTQYF

CDR3 length: 17
D gene: TRBD2
V gene: TRBV10-1
CDR3 protein: CASSPKRTSGGYNEQFF

CDR3 length: 15
D gene: TRBD1
V gene: TRBV7-6
CDR3 protein: CASSFRDRLQETQYF

CDR3 length: 16
D gene: TRBD1
V gene: TRBV4-3
CDR3 protein: CASSQEGTGRTGELFF

CDR3 length: 11
D gene: NA
V gene: TRBV5-4
CDR3 protein: CASSLADTQYF

CDR3 length: 14
D gene: NA
V gene: TRBV6-1
CDR3 protein: CASSQGRTNQPQHF

CDR3 length: 15
D gene: TRBD2
V gene: TRBV5-1
CDR3 protein: CASSLVAGGLDEQFF

CDR3 length: 15
D gene: NA
V gene: TRBV14
CDR3 protein: CASSHPGHWNTEAFF

CDR3 length: 11
D gene: NA
V gene: TRBV19
CDR3 protein: CASRTYNEQFF